A selection of T cell receptor beta chains follows, all from one sample in a study of T-cell memory formation after mild COVID-19. Via MiXCR, TCRdb re-called the 5' RACE reads, giving one row per CDR3 protein. The sample holds 150,000 to 200,000 distinct CDR3 sequences; more than 9% are singletons and the top ten take around 3.8%. Specimen: PBMCs or a T cell subset sorted from them (not recorded which). The source is a young man who had mild COVID-19 (a few samples of this study predate the infection). Cell type and time point are not known. Both conserved end residues are part of each CDR3. The order of the fields is J gene, V gene, D gene, clone size, CDR3 DNA, CDR3 protein. A D gene is named only where the DNA matches it firmly. A clone size is listed for some rows: how often the clone was seen (once, few, many), or a class if it is expanded.

TRBJ1-2	TRBV30	NA	few	TGTGCCTGGGTCCTCCCCTGGACCGCCAAGGGTTATGGCTACACCTTC	CAWVLPWTAKGYGYTF
TRBJ1-4	TRBV3-1	TRBD1	NA	TGTGCCAGCAGCCCGGGACAGGGTCGAGAAAAACTGTTTTTT	CASSPGQGREKLFF
TRBJ2-7	TRBV10-3	NA	few	TGTGCCACCTCCTCCCTGAATTCCTACGAGCAGTACTTC	CATSSLNSYEQYF
TRBJ1-4	TRBV5-4	NA	few	TGTGCCAGCAGCTTATCAGGGCGATTAGAGGAAAAACTGTTTTTT	CASSLSGRLEEKLFF
TRBJ1-2	TRBV7-9	TRBD1	NA	TGTGCCAGCAGATCCGGGACAGGGGCTTATGGCTACACCTTC	CASRSGTGAYGYTF
TRBJ2-1	TRBV2	TRBD2	few	TGTGCCAGCAGTGAGCTAGCGGGGTCTTCGGGTGAGCAGTTCTTC	CASSELAGSSGEQFF
TRBJ1-2	TRBV25-1	NA	many	TGTGCCAGCAGCGAAGAGACAGAAGGTGGCTACACCTTC	CASSEETEGGYTF
TRBJ2-6	TRBV27	NA	few	TGTGCCAGCAGTCCCTCCACCGACTCTGGGGCCAACGTCCTGACTTTC	CASSPSTDSGANVLTF
TRBJ2-5	TRBV5-1	NA	NA	TGCGCCAGCAGGACCCAGTACTTC	CASRTQYF
TRBJ1-2	TRBV24-1	NA	few	TGTGCCACCAGTGATCTCGACAGAGCCTATGGCTACACCTTC	CATSDLDRAYGYTF
TRBJ2-7	TRBV18	TRBD2	NA	TGTGCCAGCTCACCCACGGGGGGGACGACCTACGAGCAGTACTTC	CASSPTGGTTYEQYF
TRBJ2-2	TRBV5-1	NA	many	TGCGCCAGCAGCTTTTCTGGGATAGGCACCGGGGAGCTGTTTTTT	CASSFSGIGTGELFF
TRBJ2-3	TRBV5-1	NA	NA	TGCGCCAGCAGCCCTCTCGAGGGCACAGATACGCAGTATTTT	CASSPLEGTDTQYF
TRBJ1-2	TRBV30	NA	many	TGTGCCTGGAGTGCGACCCAGGGAAGGAACTATGGCTACACCTTC	CAWSATQGRNYGYTF
TRBJ2-5	TRBV4-2	TRBD2	NA	TGTGCCAGCAGCCAAGAGGGGACTAGCGATCTCCAAGAGACCCAGTACTTC	CASSQEGTSDLQETQYF
TRBJ2-5	TRBV3-1	NA	few	TGTGCCAGCGGAGGGGCGGGAGAGACCCAGTACTTC	CASGGAGETQYF
TRBJ1-2	TRBV7-9	NA	NA	TGTGCCAGCAGCTTACGGTCGGTAGGCTACACCTTC	CASSLRSVGYTF
TRBJ2-7	TRBV10-3	NA	many	TGTGCCATCAGTGATCTTGGACAGACGGGCAACTACGAGCAGTACTTC	CAISDLGQTGNYEQYF
TRBJ1-5	TRBV27	NA	NA	TGTGCCAGCAGTTTAGGGGGGGTAAATCAGCCCCAGCATTTT	CASSLGGVNQPQHF
TRBJ1-6	TRBV7-2	NA	NA	TGTGCCAGCAGCTTAGGAGGAGTCAGAAGAGCGAATTCACCCCTCCACTTT	CASSLGGVRRANSPLHF
TRBJ2-2	TRBV7-9	NA	NA	TGTGCCAGCAATCGAGGGACCGGGGAGCTGTTTTTT	CASNRGTGELFF
TRBJ1-1	TRBV11-2	NA	NA	TGTGCCAGCAGCTTAATGGCAGTGAACACTGAAGCTTTCTTT	CASSLMAVNTEAFF
TRBJ2-3	TRBV6-2/TRBV6-3	NA	NA	TGTGCCAGCAGTACCGGGGTCCTCGGGGATACGCAGTATTTT	CASSTGVLGDTQYF
TRBJ2-5	TRBV2	NA	NA	TGTGCCAGCAGAGTAAACCGGGACCCTATCCAGACCCAGTACTTC	CASRVNRDPIQTQYF
TRBJ2-3	TRBV15	NA	many	TGTGCCACCAGCAGGCCCACTACACCGTCAGATACGCAGTATTTT	CATSRPTTPSDTQYF
TRBJ1-2	TRBV11-2	NA	NA	TGTGCCAGCAGCCCCGGGATCTATGGCTACACCTTC	CASSPGIYGYTF
TRBJ2-5	TRBV12-3/TRBV12-4	NA	many	TGTGCCAGCAGTTTACCGGAGGCCCAAGAGACCCAGTACTTC	CASSLPEAQETQYF
TRBJ2-3	TRBV5-1	NA	many	TGCGCCAGCACCCTACAGGCAAGGACCCCCACAGATACGCAGTATTTT	CASTLQARTPTDTQYF
TRBJ2-5	TRBV28	TRBD2	NA	TGTGCCAGCAGTCGGGGGAGCGGGGCGCAAGAGACCCAGTACTTC	CASSRGSGAQETQYF
TRBJ1-1	TRBV21-1	NA	NA	TGTGCCAGCAGCAATCAGGGGCAAGGCACTGAAGCTTTCTTT	CASSNQGQGTEAFF
TRBJ1-5	TRBV12-3/TRBV12-4	TRBD1	many	TGTGCCAGCAGGGGGACAGGCAATCAGCCCCAGCATTTT	CASRGTGNQPQHF
TRBJ2-3	TRBV5-1	TRBD2	NA	TGCGCCAGCAGCTTGTCTCGACTAGCGGGGTCAGATACGCAGTATTTT	CASSLSRLAGSDTQYF
TRBJ2-2	TRBV5-1	NA	NA	TGCGCCAGCAGCAGTTCCGGGACCCCCGGGGAGCTGTTTTTT	CASSSSGTPGELFF
TRBJ2-4	TRBV11-1	NA	many	TGTGCCAGCAGCTTAGAAAGAGGTCTAGCCAAAAACATTCAGTACTTC	CASSLERGLAKNIQYF
TRBJ2-7	TRBV12-3/TRBV12-4	NA	few	TGTGCCACCGGCCGGGGGGCAATGTACGAGCAGTACTTC	CATGRGAMYEQYF
TRBJ1-6	TRBV4-1	TRBD1	many	TGCGCCAGCAGCCAAGAGCCCGGACAGGGGCTCGGGCCCTATAATTCACCCCTCCACTTT	CASSQEPGQGLGPYNSPLHF
TRBJ1-3	TRBV11-2	NA	many	TGTGCCAGCAGCTTAGATCTCGGACGTACGGGAAACACCATATATTTT	CASSLDLGRTGNTIYF
TRBJ1-3	TRBV10-3	TRBD1	many	TGTGCCATAAGACAGGGTCTCGGCTCTGGAAACACCATATATTTT	CAIRQGLGSGNTIYF
TRBJ2-5	TRBV4-2	NA	few	TGTGCCAGCAGCCGGGGACTGAACCAAGAGACCCAGTACTTC	CASSRGLNQETQYF
TRBJ1-1	TRBV5-1	NA	many	TGCGCCAGCAGCACCACGGGGGAACCTGAAGCTTTCTTT	CASSTTGEPEAFF
TRBJ1-1	TRBV4-3	NA	few	TGCGCCAGCAGCCAAGGTGAGGGCACTGAAGCTTTCTTT	CASSQGEGTEAFF
TRBJ1-1	TRBV19	NA	NA	TGTGCCAGTAGTATCTTCGGGACGAGGGCCGCTGAAGCTTTCTTT	CASSIFGTRAAEAFF
TRBJ2-1	TRBV7-2	TRBD2	NA	TGTGCCAGCAGCTTAGTGGCGACTAGCGGGTGGAGTGAGCAGTTCTTC	CASSLVATSGWSEQFF
TRBJ2-2	TRBV25-1	TRBD1	few	TGTGCCAGCAGTGAAAGGGGGACAGGGTGGGGCACCGGGGAGCTGTTTTTT	CASSERGTGWGTGELFF
TRBJ1-5	TRBV19	TRBD1	NA	TGTGCCAGTAGTCCGGACAGGACTAATCAGCCCCAGCATTTT	CASSPDRTNQPQHF
TRBJ2-1	TRBV24-1	TRBD1	few	TGTGCCACCAGTGAAGCCGGGACAGGGGTGCACAATGAGCAGTTCTTC	CATSEAGTGVHNEQFF
TRBJ2-3	TRBV12-3/TRBV12-4	NA	few	TGTGCCAGCAGTTTTTTCACAGATACGCAGTATTTT	CASSFFTDTQYF
TRBJ2-7	TRBV6-5	NA	NA	TGTGCCAGCAGTTACTTAGAGGATGGACTCGGCCGATACGAGCAGTACTTC	CASSYLEDGLGRYEQYF
TRBJ1-1	TRBV4-3	TRBD1	few	TGCGCCAGCAGCCACGCAGGGGGCACTGAAGCTTTCTTT	CASSHAGGTEAFF
TRBJ2-5	TRBV7-2	NA	many	TGTGCCAGCAGCTTCAGGCAGGGGCTCACCCAAGAGACCCAGTACTTC	CASSFRQGLTQETQYF
TRBJ2-1	TRBV7-2	TRBD1	NA	TGTGCCAGCAGCGGGACAGGGGGCTCGAATGAGCAGTTCTTC	CASSGTGGSNEQFF
TRBJ2-3	TRBV29-1	TRBD2	few	TGCAGCGTTGTCGGGGGGGCAGCAGATACGCAGTATTTT	CSVVGGAADTQYF